Listed below are T cell receptor beta chains from one sample, sequenced in a study of T cell responses to AZD1222 COVID-19 vaccine. Clones were read by immunoSEQ multiplex PCR, and TCRdb kept only the in-frame ones, dropping some. The data show around 160,000 clones, with about 89% seen just once and around 2.8% held by the top ten. Here the sequenced sample was peripheral blood, taken on day 0 of MenACWY control vaccination. The receptors were sampled from an adult in good health. Each CDR3 is given with its conserved first and last residue. A D gene is named only where the DNA matches it firmly. Not all rows give a size; the values are once, few, many and, for expanded clones, a class.

cdr3_aa: CAWSVAGYYNSPLHF
cdr3_nt: TGTGCCTGGAGTGTTGCAGGATATTATAATTCACCCCTCCACTTT
v_call: TRBV30
d_call: -
j_call: TRBJ1-6
clone_size: few

cdr3_aa: CASTPEAGSYEQYF
cdr3_nt: TGCGCCAGCACTCCCGAGGCTGGGTCCTACGAGCAGTACTTC
v_call: TRBV5-1
d_call: -
j_call: TRBJ2-7
clone_size: -

cdr3_aa: CASSLSRAETYEQYF
cdr3_nt: TGTGCCAGCAGTTTAAGCAGGGCGGAAACCTACGAGCAGTACTTC
v_call: TRBV27
d_call: -
j_call: TRBJ2-7
clone_size: -

cdr3_aa: CASSIRQGVTDTQYF
cdr3_nt: TGTGCCAGTAGTATCCGACAGGGGGTGACAGATACGCAGTATTTT
v_call: TRBV19
d_call: TRBD1
j_call: TRBJ2-3
clone_size: -

cdr3_aa: CSAGQGNTEAFF
cdr3_nt: TGCAGCGCCGGACAGGGGAACACTGAAGCTTTCTTT
v_call: TRBV29-1
d_call: TRBD1
j_call: TRBJ1-1
clone_size: -

cdr3_aa: CASSLSGRGHEQFF
cdr3_nt: TGCGCCAGCAGCCTTAGCGGGAGGGGCCATGAGCAGTTCTTC
v_call: TRBV4-1
d_call: TRBD2
j_call: TRBJ2-1
clone_size: -

cdr3_aa: CASGLVNRGSGEQYF
cdr3_nt: TGTGCTAGTGGTTTGGTAAACAGGGGAAGCGGCGAGCAGTACTTC
v_call: TRBV12-5
d_call: TRBD1
j_call: TRBJ2-7
clone_size: -

cdr3_aa: CASSYSTGGASNEKLFF
cdr3_nt: TGTGCCAGCAGTTACTCTACAGGGGGCGCGTCTAATGAAAAACTGTTTTTT
v_call: TRBV6-2/TRBV6-3
d_call: TRBD1
j_call: TRBJ1-4
clone_size: -

cdr3_aa: CSVDRGGSGNTEAFF
cdr3_nt: TGCAGCGTTGACCGGGGGGGCAGCGGGAACACTGAAGCTTTCTTT
v_call: TRBV29-1
d_call: -
j_call: TRBJ1-1
clone_size: -

cdr3_aa: CASSSRGPHNEQFF
cdr3_nt: TGTGCCAGCAGCTCCCGGGGGCCGCACAATGAGCAGTTCTTC
v_call: TRBV27
d_call: -
j_call: TRBJ2-1
clone_size: -

cdr3_aa: CSAQTNTEAFF
cdr3_nt: TGCAGCGCACAGACGAACACTGAAGCTTTCTTT
v_call: TRBV29-1
d_call: -
j_call: TRBJ1-1
clone_size: -

cdr3_aa: CASSPSRNAKYYGYTF
cdr3_nt: TGCGCCAGCAGCCCCTCCCGTAACGCCAAATACTATGGCTACACCTTC
v_call: TRBV5-1
d_call: -
j_call: TRBJ1-2
clone_size: -

cdr3_aa: CASSYKNYGYTF
cdr3_nt: TGTGCCAGCAGTTATAAGAACTATGGCTACACCTTC
v_call: TRBV6-2/TRBV6-3
d_call: -
j_call: TRBJ1-2
clone_size: -

cdr3_aa: CATSRTGRDEKLFF
cdr3_nt: TGTGCCACCAGTCGGACAGGGCGGGATGAAAAACTGTTTTTT
v_call: TRBV15
d_call: TRBD1
j_call: TRBJ1-4
clone_size: -

cdr3_aa: CASSLGLAGVEQYF
cdr3_nt: TGTGCCAGCAGCTTAGGGCTAGCGGGAGTCGAGCAGTACTTC
v_call: TRBV7-2
d_call: TRBD2
j_call: TRBJ2-7
clone_size: -

cdr3_aa: CASSQDRTGDSYGYTF
cdr3_nt: TGTGCCAGCAGCCAAGATCGGACAGGCGACTCCTATGGCTACACCTTC
v_call: TRBV14
d_call: TRBD1
j_call: TRBJ1-2
clone_size: -

cdr3_aa: CASSYQGGPKDEQYF
cdr3_nt: TGTGCCAGCAGTTACCAAGGTGGGCCTAAAGACGAGCAGTACTTC
v_call: TRBV6-5
d_call: -
j_call: TRBJ2-7
clone_size: -

cdr3_aa: CASGPRAPGNIQYF
cdr3_nt: TGTGCCAGCGGACCTCGAGCCCCGGGAAACATTCAGTACTTC
v_call: TRBV27
d_call: -
j_call: TRBJ2-4
clone_size: -

cdr3_aa: CASSLAGGLYEQYF
cdr3_nt: TGTGCCAGCAGCTTAGCGGGGGGACTCTACGAGCAGTACTTC
v_call: TRBV11-2
d_call: TRBD2
j_call: TRBJ2-7
clone_size: -

cdr3_aa: CASSQDTGVGQPQHF
cdr3_nt: TGCGCCAGCAGCCAAGATACAGGGGTGGGACAGCCCCAGCATTTT
v_call: TRBV4-1
d_call: TRBD1
j_call: TRBJ1-5
clone_size: -

cdr3_aa: CASSAGGWGEQYF
cdr3_nt: TGCGCCAGCAGCGCAGGAGGATGGGGCGAGCAGTACTTC
v_call: TRBV4-1
d_call: -
j_call: TRBJ2-7
clone_size: -

cdr3_aa: CASSEARGGSPLHF
cdr3_nt: TGTGCCAGCAGTGAAGCACGGGGGGGTTCACCCCTCCACTTT
v_call: TRBV6-1
d_call: -
j_call: TRBJ1-6
clone_size: -

cdr3_aa: CASSEAWQPQHF
cdr3_nt: TGTGCCAGCAGTGAAGCGTGGCAGCCCCAGCATTTT
v_call: TRBV6-1
d_call: -
j_call: TRBJ1-5
clone_size: -

cdr3_aa: CASSPGTGSGNIQYF
cdr3_nt: TGTGCCAGCTCACCGGGGACAGGGTCAGGAAACATTCAGTACTTC
v_call: TRBV18
d_call: TRBD1
j_call: TRBJ2-4
clone_size: -

cdr3_aa: CASSQRASEETQYF
cdr3_nt: TGTGCCAGCAGCCAAAGGGCCAGCGAAGAGACCCAGTACTTC
v_call: TRBV3-1/TRBV3-2
d_call: -
j_call: TRBJ2-5
clone_size: -

cdr3_aa: CARSLAGTGGAAKNIQYF
cdr3_nt: TGTGCCAGAAGCTTAGCTGGGACAGGGGGCGCGGCCAAAAACATTCAGTACTTC
v_call: TRBV7-5
d_call: -
j_call: TRBJ2-4
clone_size: -

cdr3_aa: CASSLGAGGHQETQYF
cdr3_nt: TGTGCCAGCAGCTTAGGCGCGGGAGGGCACCAAGAGACCCAGTACTTC
v_call: TRBV7-9
d_call: TRBD2
j_call: TRBJ2-5
clone_size: -

cdr3_aa: CASSPPWPSGRFF
cdr3_nt: TGTGCCAGCAGTCCCCCGTGGCCTAGCGGGAGGTTCTTC
v_call: TRBV28
d_call: TRBD2
j_call: TRBJ2-1
clone_size: -

cdr3_aa: CASSQGATAFF
cdr3_nt: TGTGCCAGCAGTCAGGGGGCCACGGCTTTCTTT
v_call: TRBV2
d_call: TRBD1
j_call: TRBJ1-1
clone_size: -

cdr3_aa: CASNRLAGAYEQYF
cdr3_nt: TGTGCCAGCAATAGACTAGCGGGAGCCTACGAGCAGTACTTC
v_call: TRBV28
d_call: TRBD2
j_call: TRBJ2-7
clone_size: -

cdr3_aa: CASSPRSVGTGGNTIYF
cdr3_nt: TGTGCCAGTAGCCCTCGTAGTGTGGGTACGGGTGGAAACACCATATATTTT
v_call: TRBV19
d_call: -
j_call: TRBJ1-3
clone_size: -

cdr3_aa: CSVSGLRSTDTQYF
cdr3_nt: TGCAGCGTTTCGGGACTTCGTAGCACAGATACGCAGTATTTT
v_call: TRBV29-1
d_call: -
j_call: TRBJ2-3
clone_size: -

cdr3_aa: CASSRGGRAKEQFF
cdr3_nt: TGTGCCAGCAGTAGGGGCGGGAGGGCCAAGGAGCAGTTCTTC
v_call: TRBV6-5
d_call: TRBD2
j_call: TRBJ2-1
clone_size: -

cdr3_aa: CASSSIHRGPSYEQYF
cdr3_nt: TGCGCCAGCAGCTCCATCCACAGGGGACCCTCCTACGAGCAGTACTTC
v_call: TRBV5-1
d_call: TRBD1
j_call: TRBJ2-7
clone_size: -

cdr3_aa: CASRYGREVGGYTF
cdr3_nt: TGTGCCAGCAGATACGGCAGGGAGGTTGGTGGCTACACCTTC
v_call: TRBV27
d_call: -
j_call: TRBJ1-2
clone_size: -

cdr3_aa: CASSLGPSGGAGDTQYF
cdr3_nt: TGCGCCAGCAGCTTGGGTCCTAGCGGGGGGGCCGGGGATACGCAGTATTTT
v_call: TRBV5-1
d_call: TRBD2
j_call: TRBJ2-3
clone_size: -

cdr3_aa: CASSWGGSNSPLHF
cdr3_nt: TGTGCCAGCAGCTGGGGGGGGTCTAATTCACCCCTCCACTTT
v_call: TRBV7-9
d_call: -
j_call: TRBJ1-6
clone_size: -

cdr3_aa: CASSQVGGRTYEQYF
cdr3_nt: TGTGCCAGCAGCCAGGTTGGGGGGCGGACCTACGAGCAGTACTTC
v_call: TRBV4-2
d_call: -
j_call: TRBJ2-7
clone_size: -

cdr3_aa: CASSPGLQSYEQYF
cdr3_nt: TGTGCCAGCTCACCGGGACTGCAATCCTACGAGCAGTACTTC
v_call: TRBV18
d_call: -
j_call: TRBJ2-7
clone_size: -

cdr3_aa: CASSLAAGGLNTGELFF
cdr3_nt: TGTGCCAGCAGCTTAGCTGCGGGGGGCTTGAACACCGGGGAGCTGTTTTTT
v_call: TRBV7-9
d_call: TRBD2
j_call: TRBJ2-2
clone_size: once

cdr3_aa: CASSRGMGSSDTQYF
cdr3_nt: TGTGCCAGTAGTAGAGGTATGGGTTCATCTGATACGCAGTATTTT
v_call: TRBV19
d_call: -
j_call: TRBJ2-3
clone_size: -

cdr3_aa: CASSFIGGGNTEAFF
cdr3_nt: TGTGCCAGCAGTTTCATCGGTGGGGGTAACACTGAAGCTTTCTTT
v_call: TRBV27
d_call: -
j_call: TRBJ1-1
clone_size: once

cdr3_aa: CAIMDRAHQPQHF
cdr3_nt: TGTGCCATTATGGACAGGGCCCATCAGCCCCAGCATTTT
v_call: TRBV28
d_call: TRBD1
j_call: TRBJ1-5
clone_size: -

cdr3_aa: CASSPFVGILYEQYF
cdr3_nt: TGTGCCAGCAGCCCCTTCGTAGGGATTCTCTACGAGCAGTACTTC
v_call: TRBV7-9
d_call: -
j_call: TRBJ2-7
clone_size: -

cdr3_aa: CASSRDGDNSPLHF
cdr3_nt: TGTGCCAGCAGTCGAGACGGGGACAATTCACCCCTCCACTTT
v_call: TRBV6-2/TRBV6-3
d_call: -
j_call: TRBJ1-6
clone_size: -

cdr3_aa: CASSYSGRGDTEAFF
cdr3_nt: TGTGCCAGCAGTTACTCGGGCAGGGGAGATACTGAAGCTTTCTTT
v_call: TRBV6-5
d_call: -
j_call: TRBJ1-1
clone_size: -

cdr3_aa: CASRDRVSAGELFF
cdr3_nt: TGTGCCAGCCGGGACAGGGTTTCCGCCGGGGAGCTGTTTTTT
v_call: TRBV3-1/TRBV3-2
d_call: TRBD1
j_call: TRBJ2-2
clone_size: -

cdr3_aa: CASSLVTSTDTQYF
cdr3_nt: TGCGCCAGCAGCCTGGTGACTAGCACAGATACGCAGTATTTT
v_call: TRBV5-1
d_call: -
j_call: TRBJ2-3
clone_size: -

cdr3_aa: CASSLQGTTEAFF
cdr3_nt: TGTGCCAGCAGCTTGCAGGGGACCACTGAAGCTTTCTTT
v_call: TRBV5-4
d_call: -
j_call: TRBJ1-1
clone_size: -

cdr3_aa: CASSPRGGGTGELFF
cdr3_nt: TGTGCCAGCAGCCCAAGAGGAGGGGGCACCGGGGAGCTGTTTTTT
v_call: TRBV11-3
d_call: -
j_call: TRBJ2-2
clone_size: -

cdr3_aa: CASSADRGEQFF
cdr3_nt: TGTGCCAGCAGCGCCGACAGGGGCGAGCAGTTCTTC
v_call: TRBV2
d_call: TRBD1
j_call: TRBJ2-1
clone_size: -